This passage covers 26 T cell receptor beta chains from one sample sequenced in a study of cytomegalovirus exposure and HLA in healthy donors. The PCR had 60 Vbeta and 13 Jbeta primers. TCRdb keeps only in-frame clones here, not all; method: immunoSEQ multiplex PCR. Among some 150,000 clones listed, around 73% were seen once. The source material was PBMCs. These receptors all stem from a male donor in good health and CMV-seronegative.

The chain is built from TRBV5-1 and TRBJ2-1, with D perhaps matching TRBD2 (5 bases). The CDR3 extends over 13 amino acids. The V gene lost 0 bases and the J gene lost 10 bases, with 11 bases spanning the gap. Germline V gives CDR1 SGHRS, CDR2 YFSETQ. In nucleotides, the CDR3 is TGCGCCAGCAGCTTGGATATAGCGCCCGAGCAGTTCTTC. This encodes CASSLDIAPEQFF.

This clone was recorded a few times. The rearrangement links TRBV27 to TRBJ1-5, with TRBD1 identical over 7 bases. CDR1 and CDR2 (germline): MNHEY, SMNVEV (reference sequence). The CDR3 consists of 15 residues. J lost 2 bases, V lost 6 bases, and 7 bases had no gene match. The CDR3 nucleotides are TGTGCCAGCAGGTCAACAGGGGAGGGCAATCAGCCCCAGCATTTT. Its translation is CASRSTGEGNQPQHF.

This chain connects TRBV11-2 to TRBJ2-2; weak D call: TRBD2 (6 bases). Trimming took 5 bases from V and 7 from J, leaving 26 bases between them. Germline CDR1 reads SGHAT; CDR2 reads FQNNGV. This CDR3 is built from 18 residues. CDR3 region: CASSTRARRRDRGGELFF. The CDR3 region has the DNA TGTGCCAGCAGCACAAGGGCGAGGAGGCGGGATAGGGGCGGGGAGCTGTTTTTT.

The chain has TRBV29-1 and TRBJ2-7; maybe TRBD2 (5 bases). With 1 base removed from V and 5 bases from J, the gap between germline ends came to 18 bases. The germline gives CDR1 SQVTM, CDR2 ANQGSEA. The CDR3 loop spans 15 amino acids. The CDR3, as DNA: TGCAGCGTTGAAGGGCATACAACGGGGTTCAACGAGCAGTACTTC. Amino acid sequence: CSVEGHTTGFNEQYF.

The chain links TRBV27 to TRBJ2-2, with D possibly being TRBD2 (6 bases). This CDR3 is built from 14 residues. V lost 7 bases, J lost 6 bases, and 15 bases lay in between. Germline CDR1 is MNHEY and CDR2 is SMNVEV (reference sequence). CDR3 sequence reads: CASITSWGAGELFF. The CDR3 coding sequence is TGTGCCAGCATTACGTCGTGGGGGGCCGGGGAGCTGTTTTTT.

The chain joins TRBV5-6 to TRBJ1-2; no reliable D call. Trimming removed 1 base from V and 7 bases from J, with 8 bases in between. The CDR3 spans 12 residues. Germline CDR1 SGHDT, CDR2 YYEEEE. CDR3 bases: TGTGCCAGCAGCTTGTTGACAAGTGGCTACACCTTC. Protein: CASSLLTSGYTF.

This clone was picked up one time. The chain joins TRBV9 to TRBJ1-2; D not resolved. V shed 7 bases and J shed 6 bases, with 7 bases lying between them. The CDR3 has 10 amino acids. Germline CDR1 SGDLS, CDR2 YYNGEE. Here the CDR3 reads CASGPDGYTF. CDR3 DNA: TGTGCCAGCGGCCCAGATGGCTACACCTTC.

The chain has TRBV5-5 and TRBJ2-1; 14 nucleotides line up with TRBD2. This CDR3 contains 16 residues. Trimming at V came to 3 bases and at J to 10 bases, leaving 9 bases not matched to a gene. The V gene's germline CDR1 is SGHKS and CDR2 YYEKEE (reference sequence). The CDR3: CASSSTRTSGGPEQFF. CDR3 nucleotide sequence: TGTGCCAGCAGCTCGACCCGGACTAGCGGGGGGCCCGAGCAGTTCTTC. Full variable domain (remainder filled in from reference TRBV5-5 and TRBJ2-1): DAGVTQSPTHLIKTRGQQVTLRCSPISGHKSVSWYQQVLGQGPQFIFQYYEKEERGRGNFPDRFSARQFPNYSSELNVNALLLGDSALYLCASSSTRTSGGPEQFFGPGTRLTVL.

This clone was seen more than once but under ten times. This rearrangement joins TRBV10-3 to TRBJ2-7; 12 bases map to TRBD2. This CDR3 has 14 amino acids. Germline V gene sequence: CDR1 ENHRY, CDR2 SYGVKD. V lost 8 bases to trimming and J lost 5 bases; unmatched junction nucleotides: 7. The CDR3 DNA sequence: TGTGCCATCTCGCAGACTAGCGGGAGTAACGAGCAGTACTTC. Translation: CAISQTSGSNEQYF.

The chain employs TRBV11-2 and TRBJ2-1; D gene ambiguous. The CDR3 is 13 residues long. V lost 4 bases and J 3 bases, leaving 7 bases between the germline ends. Germline values: CDR1 SGHAT, CDR2 FQNNGV. CDR3: CASSSLVYNEQFF. In nucleotides, the CDR3 is TGTGCCAGCAGCTCATTAGTCTACAATGAGCAGTTCTTC.

This sequence joins TRBV7-2 and TRBJ2-7, with D perhaps matching TRBD1 (5 bases). Germline V gene sequence: CDR1 SGHTA, CDR2 FQGNSA. V was clipped by 4 bases and J by 0 bases, with 10 bases between them. The CDR3 is made up of 14 amino acids. The CDR3 nucleotides read TGTGCCAGCAGCTCCGCAGGGTTCTCCTACGAGCAGTACTTC. This translates into CASSSAGFSYEQYF.

The rearrangement uses TRBV6-1 and TRBJ1-5, with 9 bases matching TRBD1. Germline-derived CDR1 and CDR2 are MNHNS and SASEGT. V shed 6 bases and J 6 bases; nucleotides not matched to a gene: 6. The CDR3 is 14 residues long. CDR3 loop: CASSGTGQGQPQHF. The CDR3 DNA is TGTGCCAGCAGCGGGACAGGGCAGGGTCAGCCCCAGCATTTT.

The chain recombines TRBV18 with TRBJ1-1; no clear D gene. The CDR3 has 14 amino acids. In germline, CDR1 is KGHSH, CDR2 LQKENI. The ends were cut back, 6 bases at V and 0 bases at J, with 11 bases in the middle. The CDR3, as DNA: TGTGCCAGCTCCCCTACCGCTCTGAACACTGAAGCTTTCTTT. It yields the protein CASSPTALNTEAFF.

This clone was found a few times. This chain connects TRBV6-1 to TRBJ1-2; no clear D. The CDR3 loop spans 15 amino acids. The V end was cut by 4 bases, the J end by 2 bases, with 14 bases between. From germline, CDR1 is MNHNS and CDR2 SASEGT. The CDR3 is CASSAVISANYGYTF. CDR3 coding DNA: TGTGCCAGCAGTGCGGTTATCAGCGCCAACTATGGCTACACCTTC.

V is TRBV4-3 and J is TRBJ2-1, with 9 nucleotides matching TRBD2. V shed 4 bases, J shed 6 bases, and the junction held 7 bases outside the gene matches. Germline V lookup: CDR1 LGHNA, CDR2 YSLEER. CDR3 length: 15 residues. Here the CDR3 reads CASSLRSGGLNEQFF. The CDR3 DNA reads TGCGCCAGCAGCCTCCGGAGCGGGGGGCTCAATGAGCAGTTCTTC.

The chain combines TRBV7-2 with TRBJ2-3; TRBD2 aligns across 8 bases. This CDR3 is built from 13 residues. CDR1 is SGHTA, CDR2 FQGNSA, per germline. The ends lost 5 bases at V and 5 bases at J; junction bases unmatched: 3. Written as DNA, the CDR3 is TGTGCCAGCAGCCGGGGGGGGCAAGATACGCAGTATTTT. Protein product: CASSRGGQDTQYF.

This clone was detected once. The chain combines TRBV2 with TRBJ2-5, with D possibly being TRBD2 (6 bases). The CDR3 is 13 residues long. From germline, CDR1 is SNHLY and CDR2 FYNNEI. V lost 10 bases and J lost 1, with 13 bases in between. Here the CDR3 reads CATFLSGQETQYF. The CDR3 DNA reads TGTGCCACCTTCCTTAGCGGCCAAGAGACCCAGTACTTC.

The chain links TRBV19 to TRBJ2-7, with 9 bases lining up with TRBD1. This CDR3 spans 14 amino acids. The V and J ends lost 7 bases and 1 base, in that order; junction bases with no gene match: 5. Germline V CDR1 and CDR2: LNHDA, SQIVND (reference sequence). The chain's CDR3 is CASTAGTGSYEQYF. The CDR3 nucleotides read TGTGCCAGTACCGCCGGGACAGGGTCCTACGAGCAGTACTTC.

J is TRBJ1-6 and V is TRBV23-1; TRBD1 is a possible D gene (6 bases). TRBV23-1 is an ORF, with its function uncertain. The CDR3 extends over 16 amino acids. V lost 4 bases and J 10 bases, leaving 20 bases between the germline ends. CDR3 region: CASSPPAGGRVSPLHF. CDR3 coding DNA: TGCGCCAGCAGTCCCCCGGCGGGGGGGCGGGTCTCACCCCTCCACTTT.

This clone was seen more than once but under ten times. This chain uses TRBV5-1 with TRBJ2-3; no definite D call. V shed 4 bases and J shed 0 bases, with 12 bases lying between them. Germline V gene data show CDR1 as SGHRS and CDR2 as YFSETQ. CDR3 length: 15 residues. As DNA, the CDR3 is TGCGCCAGCAGCGGCCAGGATTCTAGCACAGATACGCAGTATTTT. Translating it yields CASSGQDSSTDTQYF. The variable domain in full, with the rest retrieved from reference TRBV5-1 and TRBJ2-3, is KAGVTQTPRYLIKTRGQQVTLSCSPISGHRSVSWYQQTPGQGLQFLFEYFSETQRNKGNFPGRFSGRQFSNSRSEMNVSTLELGDSALYLCASSGQDSSTDTQYFGPGTRLTVL.

The chain combines TRBV5-6 with TRBJ2-5, with 10 positions matching TRBD2. The V gene's germline CDR1 is SGHDT and CDR2 YYEEEE. V trimming: 4 bases; J trimming: 4 bases; junction bases outside the gene matches: 13. CDR3 length: 17 amino acids. The CDR3 sequence is CASSERPSGSWSETQYF. CDR3 DNA sequence: TGTGCCAGCAGCGAGCGGCCTAGCGGGAGTTGGTCAGAGACCCAGTACTTC.

The chain links TRBV18 to TRBJ2-7; D is perhaps TRBD2 (5 bases). The V gene's germline CDR1 is KGHSH and CDR2 LQKENI. The V and J ends lost 6 bases and 6 bases respectively, with 15 bases between them. CDR3 length: 13 amino acids. CDR3 DNA sequence: TGTGCCAGCTCCCCCTCAGAGGACTCCGAGCAGTACTTC. Translating gives CASSPSEDSEQYF. Full variable domain (rest looked up from reference TRBV18 and TRBJ2-7): NAGVMQNPRHLVRRRGQEARLRCSPMKGHSHVYWYRQLPEEGLKFMVYLQKENIIDESGMPKERFSAEFPKEGPSILRIQQVVRGDSAAYFCASSPSEDSEQYFGPGTRLTVT.

V is TRBV9 and J is TRBJ1-2; D remains ambiguous. Germline V gives CDR1 SGDLS, CDR2 YYNGEE. Between the trimmed V and J ends, which lost 0 bases and 0 bases, there was a span of 9 bases. This CDR3 is 15 amino acids long. The CDR3 loop reads CASSVAREPNYGYTF. For the CDR3, the DNA is TGTGCCAGCAGCGTAGCTCGGGAACCTAACTATGGCTACACCTTC.

Regarding this clone: The conserved closing phenylalanine or tryptophan is absent in this CDR3, likely reflecting a read error. The limits of the CDR3 on the DNA are not certain, so only TCRdb's listed CDR3 is given. The chain carries TRBV29-1 and TRBJ2-6; the listed D gene, TRBD1, was not tested against the DNA. The CDR3 length equals 16 residues, ends included. Per the germline V gene, CDR1 is SQVTM and CDR2 is ANQGSEA. The CDR3 region is CSVWTGRRSGANVLTL.

CDR3 nucleotides: TGTGCCAGCAGTGAGGGACTAGCGGGATTAGAGACCCAGTACTTC. Its translation: CASSEGLAGLETQYF. The chain carries TRBV25-1 and TRBJ2-5; 13 bases are a match to TRBD2. V lost 3 bases, J lost 4 bases, and 2 bases stayed unmatched. The CDR3 is 15 amino acids. Germline lookup yields CDR1 MGHDK and CDR2 SYGVNS.

The chain uses TRBV7-2 and TRBJ1-4, with D hard to call. Germline loops: CDR1 SGHTA, CDR2 FQGNSA. The CDR3 is 15 residues long. Between the trimmed V and J ends, which lost 5 bases and 3 bases, there was a span of 13 bases. CDR3 in amino acids: CASSPSEGSNEKLFF. The CDR3, as DNA: TGTGCCAGCAGCCCTAGCGAGGGATCTAATGAAAAACTGTTTTTT.